This TCR beta chain was recorded in a study of cytomegalovirus exposure and HLA in healthy donors. Whole-study results and caveats: Earlier findings revealed that most TCR beta V segments proved productive either about 90% or about 30% of the time. Cytomegalovirus status was reportedly diagnosed by the classifier with high sensitivity and specificity. For most TCR sequences rarity was the rule, although some public TCRs occurred in many donors.

Germline CDR1 reads SGHAT; CDR2 reads FQNNGV. After removal of 4 bases from V and 1 base from J, the junction contained 9 bases not matched to a gene. The CDR3 is 16 amino acids. Use of 60 Vbeta and 13 Jbeta primers characterized the PCR. The method was immunoSEQ multiplex PCR; TCRdb's version includes in-frame clones alone and lacks a portion of them. This table has about 98,000 clones, about 81% appearing once. This clone was seen only a few times. Its antigen is still unknown. The sample comprised PBMCs. The TCR comes from a young man in good health and CMV-seropositive. This chain links TRBV11-2 with TRBJ2-5, with 7 bases lining up with TRBD1. Here the CDR3 reads CASSSLTGTTQETQYF. CDR3 in DNA: TGTGCCAGCAGCTCTTTGACAGGGACAACCCAAGAGACCCAGTACTTC.